This T cell receptor (beta chain) emerged from a study of T-cell reconstitution after alpha-beta-depleted transplantation in children. Using unique molecular identifiers, the investigators prepared the TCRbeta library. In TCRdb, the PCR reads were re-called with MiXCR into one record per CDR3 protein. The profile covers around 490,000 distinct CDR3 sequences, with more than 9.5% appearing a single time and 14% taken by the ten largest. The sequence came from a female patient aged 2-9 years who had a stem cell transplant for aplastic anemia, so the T cells may come from the graft donor. Sequenced material: PBMCs, mostly from graft donor cells, taken 180 days after TCRalphabeta/CD19-depleted stem cell transplant.

This chain's CDR3 is CASSHDRTSGTGYQETQYF. The CDR3 nucleotides read TGTGCCAGCAGCCACGACCGGACTAGCGGGACGGGGTACCAAGAGACCCAGTACTTC. The genes are TRBV11-1 and TRBJ2-5; 12 nucleotides line up with TRBD2. V lost 5 bases to trimming and J lost 0 bases; unmatched junction nucleotides: 13. CDR3 length: 19 residues. Looked up from germline, CDR1 is SGHAT and CDR2 is FQDESV (reference sequence).